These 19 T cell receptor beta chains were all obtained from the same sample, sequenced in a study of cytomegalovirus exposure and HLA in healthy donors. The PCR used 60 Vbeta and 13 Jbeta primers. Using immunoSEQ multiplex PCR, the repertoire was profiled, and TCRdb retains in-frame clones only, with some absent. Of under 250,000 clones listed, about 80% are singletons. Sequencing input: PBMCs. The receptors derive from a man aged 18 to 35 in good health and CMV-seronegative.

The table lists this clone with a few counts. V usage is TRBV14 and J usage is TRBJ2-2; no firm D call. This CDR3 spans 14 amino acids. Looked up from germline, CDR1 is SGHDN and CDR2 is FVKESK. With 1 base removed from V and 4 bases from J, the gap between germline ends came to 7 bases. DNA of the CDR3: TGTGCCAGCAGCCAAGTGAGCCGCACCGGGGAGCTGTTTTTT. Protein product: CASSQVSRTGELFF.

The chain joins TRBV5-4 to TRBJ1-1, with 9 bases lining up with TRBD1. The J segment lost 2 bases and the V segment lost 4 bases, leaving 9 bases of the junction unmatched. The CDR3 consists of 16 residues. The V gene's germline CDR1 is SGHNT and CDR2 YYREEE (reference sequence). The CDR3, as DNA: TGTGCCAGCAGCGCGGGCGAACAGGGGGCAAACACTGAAGCTTTCTTT. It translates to CASSAGEQGANTEAFF.

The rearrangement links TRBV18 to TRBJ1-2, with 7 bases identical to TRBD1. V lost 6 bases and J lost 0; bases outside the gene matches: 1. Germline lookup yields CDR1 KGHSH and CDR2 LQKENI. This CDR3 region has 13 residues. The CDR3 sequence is CASSGQANYGYTF. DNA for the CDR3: TGTGCCAGCTCCGGACAGGCTAACTATGGCTACACCTTC.

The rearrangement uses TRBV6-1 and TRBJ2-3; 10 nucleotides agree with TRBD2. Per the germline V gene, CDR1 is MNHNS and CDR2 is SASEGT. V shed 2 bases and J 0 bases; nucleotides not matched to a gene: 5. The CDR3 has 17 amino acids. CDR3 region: CASSEYRTSGSTDTQYF. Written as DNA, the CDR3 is TGTGCCAGCAGTGAATACCGGACTAGCGGAAGCACAGATACGCAGTATTTT.

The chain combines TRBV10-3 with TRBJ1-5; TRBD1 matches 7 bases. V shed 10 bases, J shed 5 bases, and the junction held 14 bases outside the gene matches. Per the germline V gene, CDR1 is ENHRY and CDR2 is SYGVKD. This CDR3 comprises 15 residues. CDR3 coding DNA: TGTGCCACCAGGAGGGGGCTAGAGGGTTATCAGCCCCAGCATTTT. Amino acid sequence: CATRRGLEGYQPQHF.

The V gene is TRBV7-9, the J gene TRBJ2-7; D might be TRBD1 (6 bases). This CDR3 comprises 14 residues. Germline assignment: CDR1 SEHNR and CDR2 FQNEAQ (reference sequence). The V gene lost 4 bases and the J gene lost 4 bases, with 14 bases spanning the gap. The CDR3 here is CASSSTQGPYEQYF. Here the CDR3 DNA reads TGTGCCAGCAGCTCGACACAGGGTCCGTACGAGCAGTACTTC.

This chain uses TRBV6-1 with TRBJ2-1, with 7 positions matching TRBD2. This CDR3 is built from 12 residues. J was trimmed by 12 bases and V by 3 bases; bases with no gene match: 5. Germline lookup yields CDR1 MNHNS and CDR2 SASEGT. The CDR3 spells CASSEGRGWQFF. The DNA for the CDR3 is TGTGCCAGCAGTGAGGGGCGGGGGTGGCAGTTCTTC.

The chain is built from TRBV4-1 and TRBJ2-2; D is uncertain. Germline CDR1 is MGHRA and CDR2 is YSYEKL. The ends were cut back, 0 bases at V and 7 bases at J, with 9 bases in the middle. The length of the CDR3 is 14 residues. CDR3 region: CASSQENHGGELFF. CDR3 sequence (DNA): TGCGCCAGCAGCCAAGAGAATCACGGCGGGGAGCTGTTTTTT.

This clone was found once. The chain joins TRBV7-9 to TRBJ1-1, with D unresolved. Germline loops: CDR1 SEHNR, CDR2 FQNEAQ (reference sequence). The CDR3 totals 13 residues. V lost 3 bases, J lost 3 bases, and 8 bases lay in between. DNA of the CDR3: TGTGCCAGCAGCTTCGGGGAGTACACTGAAGCTTTCTTT. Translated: CASSFGEYTEAFF.

The chain's CDR3 is CASSYPGGHEQFF. In nucleotides, the CDR3 is TGTGCCAGCAGCTACCCGGGGGGGCATGAGCAGTTCTTC. The chain carries TRBV5-4 and TRBJ2-1, with 8 bases fitting TRBD2. Germline V gene sequence: CDR1 SGHNT, CDR2 YYREEE (reference sequence). V dropped 3 bases and J dropped 8; count of bases not matched to a gene: 4. This CDR3 has 13 residues.

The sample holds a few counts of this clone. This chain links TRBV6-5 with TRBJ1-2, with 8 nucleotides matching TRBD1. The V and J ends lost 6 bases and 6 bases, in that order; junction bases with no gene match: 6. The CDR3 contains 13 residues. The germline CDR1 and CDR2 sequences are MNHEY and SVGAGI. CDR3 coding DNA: TGTGCCAGCAGCCTGGACAGGGTCCATGGCTACACCTTC. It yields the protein CASSLDRVHGYTF.

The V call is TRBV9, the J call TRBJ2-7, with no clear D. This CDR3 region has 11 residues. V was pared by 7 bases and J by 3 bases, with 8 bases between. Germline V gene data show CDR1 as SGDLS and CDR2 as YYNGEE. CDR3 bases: TGTGCCAGCGGAAACAGCTACGAGCAGTACTTC. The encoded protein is CASGNSYEQYF. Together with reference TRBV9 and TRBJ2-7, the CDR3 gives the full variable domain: DSGVTQTPKHLITATGQRVTLRCSPRSGDLSVYWYQQSLDQGLQFLIQYYNGEERAKGNILERFSAQQFPDLHSELNLSSLELGDSALYFCASGNSYEQYFGPGTRLTVT.

The CDR3 DNA reads as TGTGCCAGCAGCCCAACTAGCGGGGGAACCAATGAGCAGTTCTTC. Amino acid sequence: CASSPTSGGTNEQFF. The V and J genes are TRBV2 and TRBJ2-1; 11 nucleotides match TRBD2. The CDR3 runs to 15 residues. Germline trimming cut 6 bases from V and 6 bases from J; bases unmatched to any gene: 7. Germline V lookup: CDR1 SNHLY, CDR2 FYNNEI. The whole variable domain, filled in from reference TRBV2 and TRBJ2-1, reads EPEVTQTPSHQVTQMGQEVILRCVPISNHLYFYWYRQILGQKVEFLVSFYNNEISEKSEIFDDQFSVERPDGSNFTLKIRSTKLEDSAMYFCASSPTSGGTNEQFFGPGTRLTVL.

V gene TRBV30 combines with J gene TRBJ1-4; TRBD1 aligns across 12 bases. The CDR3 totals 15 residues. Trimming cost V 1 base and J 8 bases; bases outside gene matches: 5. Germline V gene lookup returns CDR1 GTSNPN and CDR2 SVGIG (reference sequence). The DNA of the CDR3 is TGTGCCTGGAGTGCCGGGACAGGGGGCAGAGAAAAACTGTTTTTT. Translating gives CAWSAGTGGREKLFF.

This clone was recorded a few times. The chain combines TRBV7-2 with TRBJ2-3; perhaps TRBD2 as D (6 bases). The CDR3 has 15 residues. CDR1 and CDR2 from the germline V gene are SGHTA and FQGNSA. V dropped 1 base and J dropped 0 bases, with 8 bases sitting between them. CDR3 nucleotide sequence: TGTGCCAGCAGCTTAGTCGGGACTAGCACAGATACGCAGTATTTT. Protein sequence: CASSLVGTSTDTQYF.

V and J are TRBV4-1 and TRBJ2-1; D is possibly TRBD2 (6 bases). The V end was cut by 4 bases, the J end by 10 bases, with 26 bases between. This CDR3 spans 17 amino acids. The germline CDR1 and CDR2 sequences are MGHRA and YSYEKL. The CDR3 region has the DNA TGCGCCAGCAGCCTAGTGCCGTACTCTTGGACTAACCCCGAGCAGTTCTTC. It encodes CASSLVPYSWTNPEQFF.

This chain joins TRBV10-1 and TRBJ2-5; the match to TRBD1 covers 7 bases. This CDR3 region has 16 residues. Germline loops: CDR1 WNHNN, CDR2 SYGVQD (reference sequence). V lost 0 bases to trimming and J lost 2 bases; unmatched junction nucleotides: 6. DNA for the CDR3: TGCGCCAGCAGTGAGTCGGGGTCAGGGGGTCAAGAGACCCAGTACTTC. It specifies CASSESGSGGQETQYF.

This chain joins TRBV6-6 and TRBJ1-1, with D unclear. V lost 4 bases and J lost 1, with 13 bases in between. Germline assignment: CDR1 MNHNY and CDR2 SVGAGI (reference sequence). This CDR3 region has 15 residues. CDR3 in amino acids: CASSFIPRGNTEAFF. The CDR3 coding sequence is TGTGCCAGCAGTTTCATACCAAGAGGGAACACTGAAGCTTTCTTT.

In DNA form, the CDR3 reads TGCAGCGTTCGACAGGGGCATAATTCACCCCTCCACTTT. This codes for CSVRQGHNSPLHF. The chain employs TRBV29-1 and TRBJ1-6; 8 bases align to TRBD1. The CDR3 spans 13 residues. Losses at the gene ends were 5 bases for V and 5 bases for J; bases not matched to a gene: 2. Germline loops: CDR1 SQVTM, CDR2 ANQGSEA.